This record looks at one T cell receptor beta chain sequence and its context. What it binds is not known. The CDR3 is made up of 15 amino acids. In germline, CDR1 is SNHLY, CDR2 FYNNEI. V was pared by 3 bases and J by 1 base, with 10 bases between. The sample comes from a study of memory CD4+ T cells and cytomegalovirus serostatus. At the level of the study: Donors were healthy Belgian adults, 9 CMV seropositive and 24 seronegative.

The sort gate was single viable CD3+CD4+CD8-CD45RO+ cells for memory CD4+ T cells. CMV serostatus came from serum IgG against pp150, pp28, p38, p52. CD4+ T cells were isolated by positive magnetic selection. Method: immunoSEQ multiplex PCR; TCRdb's copy keeps in-frame clones and lacks some. The sample shows approximately 74,000 clones, about 78% of them seen only once. The study, taken as a whole, reports: CD4+ memory repertoires contained about two fifths of the roughly 160 reported CMV TCRbeta sequences.

This chain connects TRBV2 to TRBJ1-5; a possible D gene is TRBD1 (6 bases). The sequenced sample consisted of memory CD4+ T cells from blood. This TCR was recovered from an adult in good health and CMV-seropositive. CDR3 sequence (DNA): TGTGCCAGCAGTGACCCAGGACAGAGCAATCAGCCCCAGCATTTT. This codes for CASSDPGQSNQPQHF.